These 22 T cell receptor beta chains share one sample of origin, sequenced in a study of shared clonotypes between healthy human individuals (dated by TCRdb to 2020 to 2022). For the CD8 naive samples, CD45RO-negative cells were positively selected for CCR7, yielding a CD45RA+CCR7+ population from which TemRA cells were excluded. Library construction relied on the immunoSEQ multiplex PCR assay. What TCRdb holds here is the immuneACCESS table cut down to in-frame rearrangements. Part of the clones is not present; checked against another copy, under half of the missing clones reflect an unresolved V gene, and the others are unexplained. The sample has around 2.1 million clones on record, roughly 91% of them singletons. The ten largest clonotypes hold about 1.5% of the sample. The sample taken for sequencing was naive CD8+ T cells from PBMCs. This specimen's cell subset or site label, interpreted: CD45RA+CCR7+. Source of these receptors: a man in his late teens or twenties in good health. Some clones in this sample may be carry-over from other donors' samples.

V usage is TRBV2 and J usage is TRBJ2-1; D unclear. Between the trimmed V and J ends, which lost 3 bases and 4 bases, there was a span of 13 bases. CDR1 and CDR2 (germline): SNHLY, FYNNEI. The CDR3 consists of 15 residues. The DNA of the CDR3 is TGTGCCAGCAGTGAGGAAACAGAAGGTTACAATGAGCAGTTCTTC. It encodes CASSEETEGYNEQFF.

A remark on this clone: The identical CDR3 is also encoded by other nucleotide sequences in the sample. The chain uses TRBV27 and TRBJ1-4; maybe TRBD1 (5 bases). CDR1 is MNHEY and CDR2 is SMNVEV in the germline V gene (reference sequence). The CDR3 contains 15 residues. V lost 6 bases to trimming and J lost 0 bases, with 11 bases between them. CDR3 protein: CASSTGTATNEKLFF. Written as DNA, the CDR3 is TGTGCCAGCAGCACCGGGACGGCAACTAATGAAAAACTGTTTTTT.

This clone came up once. The rearrangement links TRBV7-9 to TRBJ1-2; D unclear. This CDR3 region has 15 residues. V was pared by 5 bases and J by 6 bases, with 19 bases between. Germline loops: CDR1 SEHNR, CDR2 FQNEAQ (reference sequence). The CDR3: CASSPVSAGGHGYTF. The CDR3 bases are TGTGCCAGCAGCCCCGTCTCGGCGGGAGGCCATGGCTACACCTTC. The whole variable domain, remainder taken from reference TRBV7-9 and TRBJ1-2, is DTGVSQNPRHKITKRGQNVTFRCDPISEHNRLYWYRQTLGQGPEFLTYFQNEAQLEKSRLLSDRFSAERPKGSFSTLEIQRTEQGDSAMYLCASSPVSAGGHGYTFGSGTRLTVV.

The CDR3 protein is CASSVSRENYGYTF. The CDR3 coding sequence is TGTGCCAGCAGCGTGAGCAGGGAGAACTATGGCTACACCTTC. This sequence joins TRBV28 and TRBJ1-2; tentatively, D is TRBD1 (5 bases). CDR1 and CDR2 from the germline V gene are MDHEN and SYDVKM. This CDR3 spans 14 amino acids. Trimming shortened V by 6 bases and J by 2 bases, and 13 bases separated the two germline ends.

The gene calls are TRBV7-3 and TRBJ2-7; 9 nucleotides agree with TRBD1. The V and J ends lost 5 bases and 5 bases, in that order; junction bases with no gene match: 4. CDR1 and CDR2 (germline): SGHTA, FQGTGA. The CDR3 is 13 residues long. CDR3 residues: CASSPRTGDEQYF. The CDR3, as DNA: TGTGCCAGCAGCCCAAGGACAGGGGACGAGCAGTACTTC.

Remarks on this clone: Other DNA sequences in the same sample also yield this CDR3. The chain carries TRBV30 and TRBJ2-7; D ambiguous. Germline V CDR1 and CDR2: GTSNPN, SVGIG (reference sequence). This CDR3 spans 11 amino acids. The germline V and J ends were trimmed by 0 bases and 6 bases, with 6 bases remaining between them. The DNA of the CDR3 is TGTGCCTGGAGTGTACTTGGCGAGCAGTACTTC. Its translation: CAWSVLGEQYF.

The chain carries TRBV28 and TRBJ1-2; 9 bases align to TRBD1. Germline V CDR1 and CDR2: MDHEN, SYDVKM. CDR3 length equals 15 residues. Losses at the gene ends were 5 bases for V and 6 bases for J; bases not matched to a gene: 10. The CDR3 DNA follows: TGTGCCAGCAGTCCTAGAACAGGGGGCGGTGATGGCTACACCTTC. Its protein is CASSPRTGGGDGYTF.

This sequence joins TRBV6-1 and TRBJ2-7; no clear D. The germline V gene encodes CDR1 MNHNS and CDR2 SASEGT. Deletions cut 0 bases from V and 3 bases from J, with 12 bases between. This CDR3 region has 15 residues. The chain's CDR3 is CASSEAVQAHYEQYF. The CDR3 nucleotides are TGTGCCAGCAGTGAAGCCGTACAAGCCCACTACGAGCAGTACTTC.

The chain is built from TRBV7-2 and TRBJ2-7; 7 bases align to TRBD1. Germline trimming cut 3 bases from V and 6 bases from J; bases unmatched to any gene: 11. The V gene's germline CDR1 is SGHTA and CDR2 FQGNSA. The CDR3 is 15 amino acids. The CDR3 coding sequence is TGTGCCAGCAGCTTGGGACAGCTGACCCCACTCGAGCAGTACTTC. Its translation is CASSLGQLTPLEQYF.

The chain couples TRBV7-6 to TRBJ1-4; D remains ambiguous. The CDR3 contains 13 residues. Germline V gene lookup returns CDR1 SGHVS and CDR2 FNYEAQ. The germline V and J ends were trimmed by 2 bases and 5 bases, with 6 bases remaining between them. CDR3 region: CASSLTRNEKLFF. The DNA of the CDR3 is TGTGCCAGCAGCTTAACGCGGAATGAAAAACTGTTTTTT.

For this clone: Other DNA sequences within the sample encode an identical CDR3. The chain has TRBV7-2 and TRBJ1-5; TRBD1 is a possible D gene (6 bases). Germline V CDR1 and CDR2: SGHTA, FQGNSA. The CDR3 runs to 14 residues. The ends were cut back, 4 bases at V and 1 base at J, with 8 bases in the middle. CDR3 residues: CASSSRGSNQPQHF. The CDR3, as DNA: TGTGCCAGCAGCTCCAGGGGCAGCAATCAGCCCCAGCATTTT.

This chain joins TRBV28 and TRBJ2-5; 8 bases map to TRBD1. There are 13 residues in the CDR3. Germline V gives CDR1 MDHEN, CDR2 SYDVKM. V was pared by 6 bases and J by 5 bases, with 5 bases of the junction left unmatched. The CDR3, as DNA: TGTGCCAGCAGCACAGGGGGACTGGAGACCCAGTACTTC. Encoded protein: CASSTGGLETQYF.

This chain links TRBV9 with TRBJ2-7, with D perhaps TRBD2 (6 bases). Germline lookup yields CDR1 SGDLS and CDR2 YYNGEE. Trimming removed 0 bases at V and 7 bases at J, with 17 bases between. The CDR3 is 15 amino acids. In DNA, the CDR3 is TGTGCCAGCAGCGTAGGGGTTGGCGGGAAGGATGAGCAGTACTTC. Amino acid sequence: CASSVGVGGKDEQYF.

The gene calls are TRBV13 and TRBJ2-3, with D hard to call. The CDR3 is 16 amino acids. The V end lost 7 bases, the J end lost 0 bases, and 17 bases lay between the germline ends. The germline gives CDR1 PRHDT, CDR2 FYEKMQ (reference sequence). The CDR3 DNA reads TGTGCCAGCACGAATAGGGCTTCAGCTAGCACAGATACGCAGTATTTT. Protein sequence: CASTNRASASTDTQYF.

The chain employs TRBV13 and TRBJ2-3; D uncertain. The CDR3 totals 13 residues. CDR1 is PRHDT and CDR2 is FYEKMQ in the germline V gene (reference sequence). The V end was cut by 0 bases, the J end by 4 bases, with 5 bases between. CDR3 in DNA: TGTGCCAGCAGCTTAGGGCTAGCAGATACGCAGTATTTT. It yields the protein CASSLGLADTQYF.

The chain joins TRBV2 to TRBJ2-7; TRBD1 matches at 9 bases. Germline CDR1 reads SNHLY; CDR2 reads FYNNEI. The CDR3 is made up of 15 amino acids. With V trimmed by 4 bases and J by 3 bases, 7 bases remained unmatched. The CDR3 is CASSGRTGGVYEQYF. In nucleotides, the CDR3 is TGTGCCAGCAGTGGGCGCACAGGGGGCGTCTACGAGCAGTACTTC.

The gene calls are TRBV7-9 and TRBJ1-1, with D unclear. From germline, CDR1 is SEHNR and CDR2 FQNEAQ (reference sequence). V lost 7 bases and J lost 4, with 10 bases in between. The CDR3 totals 12 residues. The CDR3 DNA sequence: TGTGCCAGCACCGACACAAGCACTGAAGCTTTCTTT. This sequence encodes CASTDTSTEAFF.

CDR3 bases: TGTGCCAGTAGTATCGCGAACTCCTACGAGCAGTACTTC. It specifies CASSIANSYEQYF. This chain links TRBV19 with TRBJ2-7; D is unresolved. Germline CDR1 LNHDA, CDR2 SQIVND (reference sequence). Trimming shortened V by 3 bases and J by 0 bases, and 6 bases separated the two germline ends. The CDR3 covers 13 residues.

This sequence joins TRBV7-2 and TRBJ2-7; 8 nucleotides match TRBD2. Unmatched junction bases numbered 12, after V lost 10 bases and J lost 1 base. The CDR3 is 15 residues long. Germline assignment: CDR1 SGHTA and CDR2 FQGNSA. CDR3 sequence (DNA): TGTGCCACCTCGGCGGGAGGTCCGCGTTCCTACGAGCAGTACTTC. Protein: CATSAGGPRSYEQYF.

Remarks on this clone: At the DNA level, this CDR3 is encoded by other sequences in the same sample as well. The chain recombines TRBV9 with TRBJ2-7; 10 bases fit TRBD1. Germline trimming cut 3 bases from V and 3 bases from J; bases unmatched to any gene: 6. The CDR3 runs 15 residues. Germline V gene lookup returns CDR1 SGDLS and CDR2 YYNGEE. CDR3 sequence reads: CASSGYRDRGYEQYF. CDR3 DNA: TGTGCCAGCAGCGGGTACCGGGACAGGGGCTACGAGCAGTACTTC.

The J gene is TRBJ2-7, the V gene TRBV7-9; 12 bases agree with TRBD2. Germline lookup yields CDR1 SEHNR and CDR2 FQNEAQ (reference sequence). Trimming cost V 1 base and J 4 bases; bases outside gene matches: 5. This CDR3 is 16 amino acids long. DNA for the CDR3: TGTGCCAGCAGCTTAGGACTAGCGGGAGAAGGGTACGAGCAGTACTTC. Translation: CASSLGLAGEGYEQYF.

With respect to this clone: Other DNA sequences in this sample translate to the same CDR3. The rearrangement links TRBV14 to TRBJ2-3; no clear D gene. Germline values: CDR1 SGHDN, CDR2 FVKESK. CDR3 length: 13 residues. Trimming removed 3 bases at V and 4 bases at J, with 8 bases between. The CDR3 here is CASSQGFADTQYF. Written as DNA, the CDR3 is TGTGCCAGCAGCCAGGGGTTCGCAGATACGCAGTATTTT.